This is a list of T cell receptor beta chains from one sample in a study of CD8 T cells in ankylosing spondylitis. TCRdb used MiXCR to reprocess the 5' RACE reads, holding one entry per CDR3 protein. The sample holds under 250,000 distinct CDR3 sequences; 30% to 40% are singletons and the top ten take around 4.4%. The sample comprised blood, either unsorted or a sorted T cell fraction (not recorded which). All receptors come from a male donor with ankylosing spondylitis or in good health (not recorded which). CDR3s include the opening cysteine and the closing phenylalanine or tryptophan. A D gene is named only where the DNA matches it firmly. Size tells how often a clone was seen (once, few, many) or the class of an expanded clone, and some rows leave it out.

>-|TRBJ1-1|-|TRBV12-3/TRBV12-4
TGTGCCAGCAGTTTATGGCAGAACACTGAAGCTTTCTTT
CASSLWQNTEAFF
>-|TRBJ2-2|few|TRBV20-1
TGCAGTGCCCACCAAGACACCGGGGAGCTGTTTTTT
CSAHQDTGELFF
>-|TRBJ2-3|-|TRBV30
TGTGCCTGGACCAGGGGCACAGATACGCAGTATTTT
CAWTRGTDTQYF
>TRBD1|TRBJ2-7|-|TRBV20-1
TGCAGTGCATCCTCTCCCGGGACAGGGGGGGAGCAGTACTTC
CSASSPGTGGEQYF
>-|TRBJ2-6|few|TRBV20-1
TGCGGGTTAGGCTCTGGGGCCAACGTCCTGACTTTC
CGLGSGANVLTF
>-|TRBJ2-3|-|TRBV12-3/TRBV12-4
TGTGCCAGCACATCATTAGGGGGGGTCAGGGGAGATACGCAGTATTTT
CASTSLGGVRGDTQYF
>-|TRBJ2-5|-|TRBV28
TGTGCCAGCAGTTTGTTGCGGCTCCGGGAGACCCAGTACTTC
CASSLLRLRETQYF
>-|TRBJ1-4|-|TRBV12-3/TRBV12-4
TGTGCCAGCAGTGAGAGAGCCCTTAATGAAAAACTGTTTTTT
CASSERALNEKLFF
>TRBD2|TRBJ2-7|-|TRBV20-1
TGCAGTGCGGATAGCGGGCCGACCTACGAGCAGTACTTC
CSADSGPTYEQYF
>-|TRBJ1-1|few|TRBV7-8
TGTGCCAGCAGCGATAGGTACACTGAAGCTTTCTTT
CASSDRYTEAFF
>-|TRBJ2-7|-|TRBV29-1
TGCAGCGTTCAGGACGGGTCCTACGAGCAGTACTTC
CSVQDGSYEQYF
>TRBD1|TRBJ2-1|few|TRBV5-1
TGCGCCAGCAGCCCCGACAGGGGTTTAGTAAATGAGCAGTTCTTC
CASSPDRGLVNEQFF
>TRBD2|TRBJ2-7|few|TRBV3-1
TGTGCCAGCAGCCAAGCGCAGGGAGGGGAGCAGTACTTC
CASSQAQGGEQYF
>TRBD2|TRBJ2-1|-|TRBV20-1
TGCAGTGCTAGAATCCCACTAGCGGGGAACTACAATGAGCAGTTCTTC
CSARIPLAGNYNEQFF
>TRBD2|TRBJ2-5|-|TRBV7-2
TGTGCCAGCAGTCCCGTAGCGGGGGGACAAGAGACCCAGTACTTC
CASSPVAGGQETQYF
>TRBD1|TRBJ2-7|-|TRBV27
TGTGCCAGCAGTGACAGGGTCGCCGAGCAGTACTTC
CASSDRVAEQYF
>TRBD1|TRBJ1-2|-|TRBV27
TGTGCCAGCAAACCCGGGACAGGGGATAACTATGGCTACACCTTC
CASKPGTGDNYGYTF
>-|TRBJ2-1|few|TRBV24-1
TGTGCCACCAGTGACTTTTACAATGAGCAGTTCTTC
CATSDFYNEQFF
>TRBD1|TRBJ2-1|-|TRBV12-3/TRBV12-4
TGTGCCAGCAGTTCGTACCGGGACAGGGGTCACAATGAGCAGTTCTTC
CASSSYRDRGHNEQFF
>TRBD1|TRBJ2-3|-|TRBV30
TGTGCCTGGGAACTCGGACAGGGGACCGATACGCAGTATTTT
CAWELGQGTDTQYF
>-|TRBJ2-2|-|TRBV30
TGTGCCTGGAGCCACACGGAGAGACAGGAGCTGTTTTTT
CAWSHTERQELFF
>-|TRBJ1-4|-|TRBV11-2
TGTGCCAGCAGCCGGGGGGCACTGAGTGAAAAACTGTTTTTT
CASSRGALSEKLFF
>-|TRBJ1-3|-|TRBV12-3/TRBV12-4
TGTGCCAGCAGTTTGGGGGCCTCTGGAAACACCATATATTTT
CASSLGASGNTIYF
>-|TRBJ2-1|-|TRBV7-6
TGTGCCAGCAGCTTTACGATGGGCCTAGGGGGCAATGAGCAGTTCTTC
CASSFTMGLGGNEQFF
>-|TRBJ1-6|few|TRBV2
TGTGCCAGCGAAAGGGAGCAGGGTGTGGAATCACCCCTCCACTTT
CASEREQGVESPLHF
>-|TRBJ2-1|-|TRBV6-4
TGTGCCAGCAGCGCAGACCCATACAATGAGCAGTTCTTC
CASSADPYNEQFF
>-|TRBJ1-5|few|TRBV6-5
TGTGCCGCGGGTATTCAAGGACCCCAGCATTTT
CAAGIQGPQHF
>-|TRBJ2-7|-|TRBV12-3/TRBV12-4
TGTGCCAGCAGTAACAGGGGCGGGGCGGGCGAGCAGTACTTC
CASSNRGGAGEQYF
>-|TRBJ2-7|few|TRBV10-3
TGTGCCATCAGTGACCAGAGCGACGAGCAGTACTTC
CAISDQSDEQYF
>-|TRBJ2-7|-|TRBV15
TGTGCCACCAGCAGAGCACGGACTACATACGAGCAGTACTTC
CATSRARTTYEQYF
>-|TRBJ2-4|-|TRBV5-5
TGTGCCAGCAGCTTGGTTGGGCTCGTAGCCAAAAACATTCAGTACTTC
CASSLVGLVAKNIQYF
>-|TRBJ1-1|-|TRBV15
TGTGCCACCAGCAGGAACAGGGAGGAGGTGAACACTGAAGCTTTCTTT
CATSRNREEVNTEAFF
>-|TRBJ2-7|-|TRBV5-5
TGTGCCAGCAGCTACGACGGGGACTCCTACGAGCAGTACTTC
CASSYDGDSYEQYF
>-|TRBJ2-5|few|TRBV29-1
TGCAGCGTTGCGCCTGGAGGGGAGACCCAGTACTTC
CSVAPGGETQYF
>-|TRBJ2-3|few|TRBV20-1
TGCAGCGCTAGGGGGTTGGGGTATAGCACAGATACGCAGTATTTT
CSARGLGYSTDTQYF
>-|TRBJ1-2|few|TRBV9
TGTGCCAGCAGCGTCGGGGGCGCTTCTGGCTACACCTTC
CASSVGGASGYTF
>-|TRBJ2-7|few|TRBV5-6
TGTGCCAGCAGCTTGAGACAGCTCTCCTACGAGCAGTACTTC
CASSLRQLSYEQYF
>TRBD1|TRBJ2-2|-|TRBV10-3
TGTGCCATTAGGACAGGAGAGACCTCGAACACCGGGGAGCTGTTTTTT
CAIRTGETSNTGELFF
>-|TRBJ1-3|-|TRBV7-8
TGTGCCAGCAGCTTAGAGGGTAGCTCTGGAAACACCATATATTTT
CASSLEGSSGNTIYF
>-|TRBJ1-2|few|TRBV7-9
TGTGCCAGCATCAATACGGGGACTAACTATGGCTACACCTTC
CASINTGTNYGYTF
>TRBD1|TRBJ1-6|-|TRBV28
TGTGCCAGCAGATCAGGGACAGAGAGACGCTCACCCCTCCACTTT
CASRSGTERRSPLHF
>TRBD2|TRBJ2-3|once|TRBV7-9
TGTGCCAGCAGCAACAAACCGGGACTAAGCAGCACAGATACGCAGTATTTT
CASSNKPGLSSTDTQYF
>-|TRBJ2-7|-|TRBV5-1
TGCGCCAGCAGCTTGGGTTCTGGGAACCTCTACGAGCAGTACTTC
CASSLGSGNLYEQYF
>-|TRBJ2-7|-|TRBV4-1
TGCGCCAGCAGCCAAGCCCCCGCAGGTCACCACGAGCAGTACTTC
CASSQAPAGHHEQYF
>TRBD1|TRBJ2-1|-|TRBV20-1
TGCAGTGCTAGGGCCGGGACAGGGGTAAATGAGCAGTTCTTC
CSARAGTGVNEQFF
>TRBD1|TRBJ2-2|-|TRBV20-1
TGCAGTGCTAGAGGATCGAGAGTCAGGGGGCAGATGGGCACCGGGGAGCTGTTTTTT
CSARGSRVRGQMGTGELFF
>-|TRBJ2-5|-|TRBV18
TGTGCCAGCTCTCTTACGCGACTAGATGGAGAGACCCAGTACTTC
CASSLTRLDGETQYF
>-|TRBJ2-7|-|TRBV5-1
TGCGCCAGCAGCTCCTTCGGGGCAAGCGAGCAGTACTTC
CASSSFGASEQYF
>-|TRBJ2-2|few|TRBV20-1
TGCAGTGCTAGAGATTCCCCCACGGGACCTAACACCGGGGAGCTGTTTTTT
CSARDSPTGPNTGELFF
>-|TRBJ2-2|many|TRBV20-1
TGCAGTGCTAGAGATTCCGTCGCGAACACCGGGGAGCTGTTTTTT
CSARDSVANTGELFF
>-|TRBJ2-3|-|TRBV29-1
TGCAGCGCCGACCAGGGTCTGACAGATACGCAGTATTTT
CSADQGLTDTQYF
>-|TRBJ2-1|many|TRBV29-1
TGCAGCGTTGAATCCGGTAGGGATGAGCAGTTCTTC
CSVESGRDEQFF
>TRBD2|TRBJ2-5|-|TRBV7-8
TGTGCCAGCAGCCATTTACTAGCGGACCAAGAGACCCAGTACTTC
CASSHLLADQETQYF